A selection of T cell receptor beta chains follows, all from one sample in a study of blood T cells in healthy people across ages. TCRdb reprocessed the 5' RACE reads via MiXCR and lists one record per CDR3 protein. The sample shows about 1.1 million distinct CDR3 sequences, around two fifths of them seen only once. The sample was blood. The source of these receptors is a man aged 18 to 35 in good health. The CDR3 runs from the conserved cysteine through the conserved F or W. Each record gives: J gene, V gene, D gene, clone size, CDR3 protein, CDR3 DNA. D genes are given only for firm matches. Expanded clones are given a class, and other clones once, few, many or no size at all.

J: TRBJ1-4; V: TRBV30; D: NA; size: NA; CDR3: CAWSGQAPNWGLFF; DNA: TGTGCCTGGAGTGGACAGGCCCCGAATTGGGGACTGTTTTTT
J: TRBJ2-7; V: TRBV7-2; D: NA; size: NA; CDR3: CASHSGQTSYNEQYF; DNA: TGTGCCAGCCATAGTGGGCAGACCTCCTACAATGAGCAGTACTTC
J: TRBJ1-2; V: TRBV2; D: NA; size: few; CDR3: CASGGRAYTF; DNA: TGTGCCAGCGGGGGTAGGGCCTACACCTTC
J: TRBJ1-4; V: TRBV9; D: TRBD1; size: few; CDR3: CASSKTGFEGEKLFF; DNA: TGTGCCAGCAGCAAGACAGGGTTCGAGGGTGAAAAACTGTTTTTT
J: TRBJ2-5; V: TRBV3-1; D: NA; size: NA; CDR3: CTSSPHQRRVKETQYF; DNA: TGTACCAGCAGCCCACATCAGCGAAGGGTCAAAGAGACCCAGTACTTC
J: TRBJ2-4; V: TRBV28; D: TRBD1; size: NA; CDR3: CASSGRQGPRKNIQYF; DNA: TGTGCCAGCAGTGGTCGACAGGGGCCCAGGAAAAACATTCAGTACTTC
J: TRBJ1-2; V: TRBV20-1; D: TRBD1; size: NA; CDR3: CSALGGTTNYGYTF; DNA: TGCAGTGCCCTAGGGGGCACCACTAACTATGGTTACACCTTC
J: TRBJ1-4; V: TRBV15; D: NA; size: NA; CDR3: CTASRAPGVSGEKLFF; DNA: TGTACCGCCAGCAGAGCCCCAGGGGTTTCTGGGGAAAAACTGTTTTTT
J: TRBJ2-3; V: TRBV3-1; D: NA; size: few; CDR3: CASRSAPNTDTQYF; DNA: TGTGCCAGCAGGTCTGCGCCTAACACAGATACGCAGTATTTT
J: TRBJ2-5; V: TRBV7-9; D: NA; size: NA; CDR3: CASSHDSTGQYF; DNA: TGTGCCAGCAGCCACGACTCTACCGGGCAGTACTTC